Shown below are 25 T cell receptor beta chains from a single sample sequenced in a study of cytomegalovirus exposure and HLA in healthy donors. The data were produced by immunoSEQ multiplex PCR, yet TCRdb's version contains in-frame clones alone and is incomplete. The sample carries under 400,000 clones, roughly 86% recorded once. The sample was PBMCs. The receptor set was obtained from a man aged 25-45 years in good health and CMV-seronegative.

The V and J genes are TRBV6-6 and TRBJ1-5, with 7 bases aligning to TRBD1. The CDR3 covers 14 residues. V gave up 2 bases and J gave up 2 bases; unmatched junction bases: 0. In germline, CDR1 is MNHNY, CDR2 SVGAGI (reference sequence). The chain's CDR3 is CASSYGQGNQPQHF. CDR3 nucleotides: TGTGCCAGCAGTTACGGACAGGGCAATCAGCCCCAGCATTTT.

Only one count was recorded for this clone. The chain combines TRBV19 with TRBJ1-6, with 8 bases aligning to TRBD1. This CDR3 is 14 amino acids long. Germline V CDR1 and CDR2: LNHDA, SQIVND (reference sequence). V shed 5 bases and J 7 bases; nucleotides not matched to a gene: 4. CDR3: CASSADRGNSPLHF. CDR3 DNA: TGTGCCAGTAGTGCCGACAGGGGAAATTCACCCCTCCACTTT. The entire variable domain, with the rest obtained from reference TRBV19 and TRBJ1-6, is as follows: DGGITQSPKYLFRKEGQNVTLSCEQNLNHDAMYWYRQDPGQGLRLIYYSQIVNDFQKGDIAEGYSVSREKKESFPLTVTSAQKNPTAFYLCASSADRGNSPLHFGNGTRLTVT.

The V gene is TRBV6-1, the J gene TRBJ1-4, with unresolved D. This CDR3 is 16 amino acids long. V shed 2 bases and J shed 0 bases, with 10 bases lying between them. Germline-derived CDR1 and CDR2 are MNHNS and SASEGT. The CDR3 loop is CASSEYPVTTNEKLFF. Written as DNA, the CDR3 is TGTGCCAGCAGTGAATACCCAGTGACAACTAATGAAAAACTGTTTTTT.

CDR3 sequence reads: CASSPTGGKNTEAFF. The DNA of the CDR3 is TGCGCCAGCAGCCCTACAGGGGGAAAGAACACTGAAGCTTTCTTT. The chain combines TRBV5-1 with TRBJ1-1; 8 bases align to TRBD1. V dropped 4 bases and J dropped 1; count of bases not matched to a gene: 6. The length of the CDR3 is 15 residues. The germline CDR1 and CDR2 sequences are SGHRS and YFSETQ.

The chain couples TRBV27 to TRBJ2-3, with a possible D match to TRBD1 (6 bases). The germline V and J ends were trimmed by 3 bases and 4 bases, with 17 bases remaining between them. Germline assignment: CDR1 MNHEY and CDR2 SMNVEV (reference sequence). CDR3 length: 16 residues. This CDR3 reads CASSLLPPTGADTQYF. CDR3 DNA sequence: TGTGCCAGCAGTTTGCTTCCCCCGACAGGAGCAGATACGCAGTATTTT.

The V call is TRBV5-5, the J call TRBJ1-2, with 7 bases that match TRBD1. Germline V gene lookup returns CDR1 SGHKS and CDR2 YYEKEE (reference sequence). This CDR3 is built from 15 residues. With 0 bases clipped from V and 8 bases from J, the junction kept 10 bases outside the gene matches. Written as DNA, the CDR3 is TGTGCCAGCAGCTTGGTCACTTCGACAGGGCGAGGCTACACCTTC. This sequence encodes CASSLVTSTGRGYTF.

This rearrangement joins TRBV30 to TRBJ2-7, with a weak D call TRBD1 (6 bases). The V gene's germline CDR1 is GTSNPN and CDR2 SVGIG (reference sequence). CDR3 length: 11 amino acids. V lost 3 bases and J 5 bases, leaving 8 bases between the germline ends. The CDR3 here is CAWSRGHEQYF. In nucleotides, the CDR3 is TGTGCCTGGAGCAGGGGCCACGAGCAGTACTTC. Filled out from reference TRBV30 and TRBJ2-7, the complete variable domain reads SQTIHQWPATLVQPVGSPLSLECTVEGTSNPNLYWYRQAAGRGLQLLFYSVGIGQISSEVPQNLSASRPQDRQFILSSKKLLLSDSGFYLCAWSRGHEQYFGPGTRLTVT.

V is TRBV5-4 and J is TRBJ2-2, with D possibly being TRBD1 (6 bases). The CDR3 runs 16 residues. Germline V gene data show CDR1 as SGHNT and CDR2 as YYREEE (reference sequence). Trimming stripped 0 bases from V and 1 base from J, with 10 bases between. CDR3 sequence: CASSLARGLNTGELFF. The CDR3, as DNA: TGTGCCAGCAGCTTGGCGAGGGGGTTGAACACCGGGGAGCTGTTTTTT. The full variable domain, rest sourced from reference TRBV5-4 and TRBJ2-2, is ETGVTQSPTHLIKTRGQQVTLRCSSQSGHNTVSWYQQALGQGPQFIFQYYREEENGRGNFPPRFSGLQFPNYSSELNVNALELDDSALYLCASSLARGLNTGELFFGEGSRLTVL.

The chain couples TRBV2 to TRBJ2-1, with D tentatively TRBD1 (5 bases). This CDR3 comprises 14 residues. Trimming cost V 8 bases and J 2 bases, with 13 bases left between them. From germline, CDR1 is SNHLY and CDR2 FYNNEI. CDR3 protein: CASHTGYTYNEQFF. DNA for the CDR3: TGTGCCAGCCATACAGGTTATACCTACAATGAGCAGTTCTTC.

This clone was detected only a few times. This chain uses TRBV6-5 with TRBJ1-5, with D possibly TRBD1 on 5 matching bases. In germline, CDR1 is MNHEY, CDR2 SVGAGI. V gave up 6 bases and J gave up 4 bases, with 16 bases separating them. The CDR3 consists of 15 residues. The CDR3 here is CASSFRQPANQPQHF. CDR3 sequence (DNA): TGTGCCAGCAGCTTCCGACAGCCCGCTAATCAGCCCCAGCATTTT.

This clone was detected only once. This chain joins TRBV9 and TRBJ2-3, with 9 positions matching TRBD2. The germline V gene encodes CDR1 SGDLS and CDR2 YYNGEE. This CDR3 region has 15 residues. V was clipped by 3 bases and J by 3 bases; unmatched bases: 5. The CDR3: CASSGRLAVTDTQYF. DNA for the CDR3: TGTGCCAGCAGCGGCCGACTAGCGGTGACAGATACGCAGTATTTT.

CDR3 residues: CASSAGAGATGELFF. CDR3 sequence (DNA): TGTGCCAGCAGCGCGGGAGCGGGGGCGACCGGGGAGCTGTTTTTT. The chain has TRBV9 and TRBJ2-2; TRBD2 aligns across 8 bases. The V gene's germline CDR1 is SGDLS and CDR2 YYNGEE. CDR3 length: 15 residues. J gave up 5 bases and V 3 bases, and 6 bases lay outside the gene matches.

The rearrangement uses TRBV7-2 and TRBJ2-7; possible D gene TRBD1, 7 bases. The CDR3 consists of 15 residues. Trimming pared 4 bases from V and 0 bases from J, leaving 13 bases between. CDR1 and CDR2 from the germline V gene are SGHTA and FQGNSA. The CDR3 protein is CASSSPGGNSYEQYF. In DNA, the CDR3 is TGTGCCAGCAGCTCACCAGGGGGGAACTCCTACGAGCAGTACTTC.

The chain carries TRBV2 and TRBJ2-5; D uncertain. Trimming cost V 8 bases and J 2 bases, with 18 bases left between them. The CDR3 totals 15 residues. Germline CDR1 reads SNHLY; CDR2 reads FYNNEI. CDR3 sequence reads: CASYTWQVLQETQYF. The CDR3 coding sequence is TGTGCCAGCTATACGTGGCAGGTCTTACAAGAGACCCAGTACTTC.

This clone occurred once. The chain employs TRBV9 and TRBJ2-1; TRBD2 matches at 11 bases. Germline assignment: CDR1 SGDLS and CDR2 YYNGEE. Losses at the gene ends were 4 bases for V and 3 bases for J; bases not matched to a gene: 3. The CDR3 sequence is 15 residues long. The CDR3 protein is CASSLTSGGYNEQFF. The CDR3 coding sequence is TGTGCCAGCAGCTTAACTAGCGGGGGCTACAATGAGCAGTTCTTC.

V gene TRBV7-9 combines with J gene TRBJ1-4; D uncertain. The CDR3 is 14 amino acids. V was cut by 4 bases and J by 0 bases, with 6 bases left in between. Germline V gene lookup returns CDR1 SEHNR and CDR2 FQNEAQ (reference sequence). CDR3 nucleotide sequence: TGTGCCAGCAGCTATCCAACAACTAATGAAAAACTGTTTTTT. This codes for CASSYPTTNEKLFF.

The chain recombines TRBV29-1 with TRBJ2-3, with D possibly matching TRBD1 (6 bases). The CDR3 sequence is 13 residues long. Trimming took 1 base from V and 1 from J, leaving 6 bases between them. Germline lookup yields CDR1 SQVTM and CDR2 ANQGSEA. CDR3: CSVEGQGTDTQYF. The CDR3 DNA reads as TGCAGCGTTGAAGGACAGGGCACAGATACGCAGTATTTT.

This chain links TRBV12-5 with TRBJ2-3, with a tentative D call TRBD2 (7 bases). The CDR3 is made up of 16 amino acids. Trimming removed 2 bases at V and 9 bases at J, with 21 bases between. Germline assignment: CDR1 LGHNT and CDR2 FRNRAP. The CDR3 reads CASGLMSRGGRETQYF. The CDR3, as DNA: TGTGCTAGTGGTTTGATGTCCCGAGGGGGGAGGGAAACGCAGTATTTT. Complete variable domain (other parts from reference TRBV12-5 and TRBJ2-3): DARVTQTPRHKVTEMGQEVTMRCQPILGHNTVFWYRQTMMQGLELLAYFRNRAPLDDSGMPKDRFSAEMPDATLATLKIQPSEPRDSAVYFCASGLMSRGGRETQYFGPGTRLTVL.

V gene TRBV29-1 combines with J gene TRBJ1-1; D gene unclear. The CDR3 is 12 residues long. Per germline, CDR1 SQVTM and CDR2 ANQGSEA. Trimming cost V 1 base and J 2 bases, with 5 bases left between them. The CDR3 sequence is CSVEGRNTEAFF. CDR3 nucleotides: TGCAGCGTTGAAGGCAGAAACACTGAAGCTTTCTTT.

V and J are TRBV5-5 and TRBJ1-6, with D maybe TRBD1 (5 bases). The CDR3 has 13 amino acids. Trimming removed 1 base from V and 7 bases from J, with 6 bases in between. Germline-derived CDR1 and CDR2 are SGHKS and YYEKEE (reference sequence). CDR3 sequence (DNA): TGTGCCAGCAGCTTGACAGGAAATTCACCCCTCCACTTT. Its translation is CASSLTGNSPLHF.

The rearrangement uses TRBV21-1 and TRBJ2-6; the table's D call TRBD1 went unverified against the DNA. TRBV21-1 is shown as a pseudogene. CDR3 length: 19 amino acids. CDR3 nucleotides: TGTGCCAGCAGCAAAACGCCGGGACAGGTGTTCTCTGGGGCCAACGTCCTGACTTTC. Amino acid sequence: CASSKTPGQVFSGANVLTF.

V and J are TRBV5-5 and TRBJ2-7, with D hard to call. CDR3 size: 13 residues. Germline V gives CDR1 SGHKS, CDR2 YYEKEE (reference sequence). V was cut by 4 bases and J by 2 bases, with 10 bases left in between. The CDR3: CASSRGSPYEQYF. In DNA, the CDR3 is TGTGCCAGCAGCCGCGGCAGTCCCTACGAGCAGTACTTC. Full variable domain (remainder filled in from reference TRBV5-5 and TRBJ2-7): DAGVTQSPTHLIKTRGQQVTLRCSPISGHKSVSWYQQVLGQGPQFIFQYYEKEERGRGNFPDRFSARQFPNYSSELNVNALLLGDSALYLCASSRGSPYEQYFGPGTRLTVT.

The chain links TRBV5-1 to TRBJ2-7; 12 nucleotides agree with TRBD2. This CDR3 has 16 amino acids. V trimming: 0 bases; J trimming: 7 bases; junction bases outside the gene matches: 8. The germline V gene has CDR1 SGHRS and CDR2 YFSETQ. The CDR3 DNA reads TGCGCCAGCAGCTTGGTGGCTAGCGGGGGGGCATGGGAGCAGTACTTC. It encodes CASSLVASGGAWEQYF.

This rearrangement joins TRBV5-5 to TRBJ2-3; a possible D gene is TRBD1 (6 bases). The CDR3 loop spans 14 amino acids. Germline-derived CDR1 and CDR2 are SGHKS and YYEKEE (reference sequence). Between the trimmed V and J ends, which lost 0 bases and 4 bases, there was a span of 9 bases. The CDR3 coding sequence is TGTGCCAGCAGCTTGGTGACAGGACCAGATACGCAGTATTTT. Residues: CASSLVTGPDTQYF.

This rearrangement joins TRBV15 to TRBJ1-1, with no clear D. The CDR3 is 17 amino acids. With 8 bases removed from V and 0 bases from J, the gap between germline ends came to 22 bases. The germline V gene has CDR1 LNHNV and CDR2 YYDKDF (reference sequence). The CDR3 spells CATFFRGGDFMNTEAFF. The CDR3 nucleotides are TGTGCCACCTTTTTCCGCGGCGGGGATTTCATGAACACTGAAGCTTTCTTT.